This TCR beta chain was obtained from a study of blood T cell repertoires in COVID-19. Overall study: Sites in the United States, Italy and Spain provided acute and convalescent COVID-19 samples.

The data were produced by immunoSEQ multiplex PCR, yet TCRdb's version contains in-frame clones alone and is incomplete. The sample consists of 200,000 to 250,000 clones, 89% of them appearing once. This CDR3 is built from 18 residues. Trimming cost V 0 bases and J 0 bases; bases outside gene matches: 6. Germline lookup yields CDR1 WNHNN and CDR2 SYGVQD (reference sequence). What was sequenced was peripheral blood. J is TRBJ2-7 and V is TRBV10-1, with TRBD2 matching 12 bases. The TCR comes from a man aged 55-75 years who had recovered from COVID-19. The CDR3 DNA reads as TGCGCCAGCAGTGAGTCTGGGACTAGCGGGTTTGGCTCCTACGAGCAGTACTTC. Protein: CASSESGTSGFGSYEQYF.